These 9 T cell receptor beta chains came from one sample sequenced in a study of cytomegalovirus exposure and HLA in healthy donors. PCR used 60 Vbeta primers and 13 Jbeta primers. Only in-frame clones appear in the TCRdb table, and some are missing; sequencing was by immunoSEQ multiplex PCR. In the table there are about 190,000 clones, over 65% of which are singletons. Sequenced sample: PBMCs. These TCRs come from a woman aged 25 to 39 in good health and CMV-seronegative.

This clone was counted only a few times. CDR3 sequence (DNA): TGTGCCAGTAGTATAGACCGGACTCCCGCCTCCTACAATGAGCAGTTCTTC. Its translation is CASSIDRTPASYNEQFF. The chain carries TRBV19 and TRBJ2-1; TRBD2 might be the D (5 bases). Germline V lookup: CDR1 LNHDA, CDR2 SQIVND (reference sequence). V was cut by 0 bases and J by 0 bases, with 12 bases left in between. This CDR3 is built from 17 residues.

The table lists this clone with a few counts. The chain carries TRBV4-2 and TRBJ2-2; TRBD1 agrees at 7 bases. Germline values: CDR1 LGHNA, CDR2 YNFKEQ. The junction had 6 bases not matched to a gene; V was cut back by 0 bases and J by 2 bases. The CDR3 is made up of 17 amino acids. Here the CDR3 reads CASSQDSWDRNTGELFF. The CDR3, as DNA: TGTGCCAGCAGCCAAGATTCCTGGGACAGAAACACCGGGGAGCTGTTTTTT.

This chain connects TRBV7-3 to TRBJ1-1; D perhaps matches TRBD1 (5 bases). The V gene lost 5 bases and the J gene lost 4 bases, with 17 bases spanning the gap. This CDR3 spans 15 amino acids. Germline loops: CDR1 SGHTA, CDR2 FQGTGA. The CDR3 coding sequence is TGTGCCAGCAGCCCCTCGACGGGGGGTGCCACTGAAGCTTTCTTT. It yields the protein CASSPSTGGATEAFF.

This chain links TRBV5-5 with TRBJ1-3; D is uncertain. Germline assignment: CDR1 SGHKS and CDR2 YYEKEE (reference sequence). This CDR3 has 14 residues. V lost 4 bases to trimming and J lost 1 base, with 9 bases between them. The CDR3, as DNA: TGTGCCAGCAGCCCCCCGGGGTCTGGAAACACCATATATTTT. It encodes CASSPPGSGNTIYF.

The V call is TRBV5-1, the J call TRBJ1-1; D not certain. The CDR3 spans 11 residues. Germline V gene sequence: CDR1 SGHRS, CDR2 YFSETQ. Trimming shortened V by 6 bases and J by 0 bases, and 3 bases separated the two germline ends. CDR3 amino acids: CASTLNTEAFF. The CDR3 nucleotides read TGCGCCAGCACTCTGAACACTGAAGCTTTCTTT.

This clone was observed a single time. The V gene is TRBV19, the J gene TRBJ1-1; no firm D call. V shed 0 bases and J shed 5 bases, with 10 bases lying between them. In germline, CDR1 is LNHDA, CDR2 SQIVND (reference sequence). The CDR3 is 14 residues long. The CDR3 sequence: CASSIDLGGTEAFF. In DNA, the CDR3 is TGTGCCAGTAGTATAGATCTTGGAGGGACTGAAGCTTTCTTT.

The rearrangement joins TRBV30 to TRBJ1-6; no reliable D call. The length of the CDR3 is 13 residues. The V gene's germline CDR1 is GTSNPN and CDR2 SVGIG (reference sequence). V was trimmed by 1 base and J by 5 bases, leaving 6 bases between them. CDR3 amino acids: CAWSAQNNSPLHF. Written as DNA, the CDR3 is TGTGCCTGGAGTGCTCAGAATAATTCACCCCTCCACTTT.

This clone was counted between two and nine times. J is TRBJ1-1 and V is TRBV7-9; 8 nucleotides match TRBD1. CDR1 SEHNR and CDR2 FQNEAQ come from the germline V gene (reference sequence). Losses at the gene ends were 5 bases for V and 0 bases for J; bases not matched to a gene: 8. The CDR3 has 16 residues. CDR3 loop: CASSLGQGGMNTEAFF. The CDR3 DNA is TGTGCCAGCAGCCTAGGACAGGGTGGCATGAACACTGAAGCTTTCTTT. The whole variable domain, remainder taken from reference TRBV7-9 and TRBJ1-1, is DTGVSQNPRHKITKRGQNVTFRCDPISEHNRLYWYRQTLGQGPEFLTYFQNEAQLEKSRLLSDRFSAERPKGSFSTLEIQRTEQGDSAMYLCASSLGQGGMNTEAFFGQGTRLTVV.

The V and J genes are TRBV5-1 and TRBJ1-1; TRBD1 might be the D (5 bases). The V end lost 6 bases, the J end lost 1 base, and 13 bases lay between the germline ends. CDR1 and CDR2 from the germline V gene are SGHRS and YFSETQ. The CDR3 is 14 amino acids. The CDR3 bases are TGCGCCAGCACCCCGACAGCCGCGAACACTGAAGCTTTCTTT. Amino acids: CASTPTAANTEAFF.